This is a list of T cell receptor beta chains from one sample in a study of Graves' ophthalmopathy and Graves' hyperthyroidism. One entry per CDR3 protein, called by TCRdb with MiXCR from the multiplex PCR reads. This table holds about 170,000 distinct CDR3 sequences, around two fifths found once. Sequencing was performed on peripheral blood. The receptors stem from a woman between 40 and 50 years old with Graves' ophthalmopathy. Both conserved end residues are part of each CDR3. The D gene is left open where the match is weak. Clone size is shown for a subset of rows, as once, few, many or a class of expanded clone.

cdr3_nt: TGTGCCAGCAGTACAACGTCTTACGACAGAATGAACACTGAAGCTTTCTTT
cdr3_aa: CASSTTSYDRMNTEAFF
clone_size: NA
d_call: NA
v_call: TRBV6-2/TRBV6-3
j_call: TRBJ1-1

cdr3_nt: TGCAGTCCCTGGACTAGCGGGAGAGGGGGAGAGACCCAGTACTTC
cdr3_aa: CSPWTSGRGGETQYF
clone_size: NA
d_call: TRBD2
v_call: TRBV20-1
j_call: TRBJ2-5

cdr3_nt: TGTGCCATCAGTGATACCTACGAGCAGTACTTC
cdr3_aa: CAISDTYEQYF
clone_size: NA
d_call: NA
v_call: TRBV10-3
j_call: TRBJ2-7

cdr3_nt: TGTGCCAGCAGTTACCCCCCGCAGTTTTACGAGCAGTACTTC
cdr3_aa: CASSYPPQFYEQYF
clone_size: NA
d_call: NA
v_call: TRBV6-2/TRBV6-3
j_call: TRBJ2-7

cdr3_nt: TGCAGTGCTAGTCACAGGGTTGATCAGCCCCAGCATTTT
cdr3_aa: CSASHRVDQPQHF
clone_size: NA
d_call: NA
v_call: TRBV20-1
j_call: TRBJ1-5

cdr3_nt: TGTGCCAGCAGTTACTCTTTGACAGGGGACCGCGAGCAGTACTTC
cdr3_aa: CASSYSLTGDREQYF
clone_size: many
d_call: TRBD1
v_call: TRBV6-5
j_call: TRBJ2-7

cdr3_nt: TGCGCCAGCAGCTTGAGCAGTAGGGGCGAGCAGTACTTC
cdr3_aa: CASSLSSRGEQYF
clone_size: many
d_call: NA
v_call: TRBV5-1
j_call: TRBJ2-7

cdr3_nt: TGTGCCAGCAGCCATGACAGGGCCTATGGCTACACCTTC
cdr3_aa: CASSHDRAYGYTF
clone_size: many
d_call: TRBD1
v_call: TRBV3-1
j_call: TRBJ1-2

cdr3_nt: TGTGCCAGCAGTGAACTCTCAGGGGACTATGGCTACACCTTC
cdr3_aa: CASSELSGDYGYTF
clone_size: many
d_call: NA
v_call: TRBV3-1
j_call: TRBJ1-2

cdr3_nt: TGTGCCAGCAGTAGAGGACCTCTGAACACTGAAGCTTTCTTT
cdr3_aa: CASSRGPLNTEAFF
clone_size: many
d_call: NA
v_call: TRBV6-5
j_call: TRBJ1-1

cdr3_nt: TGTGCCAGCAGCCCTAGCGGGAGGTTGGCGACCCAGTACTTC
cdr3_aa: CASSPSGRLATQYF
clone_size: NA
d_call: TRBD2
v_call: TRBV7-2
j_call: TRBJ2-5

cdr3_nt: TGTGCCAGCAGCTCCCTAGGGGGGGACGAGCAGTACTTC
cdr3_aa: CASSSLGGDEQYF
clone_size: once
d_call: NA
v_call: TRBV7-6
j_call: TRBJ2-7

cdr3_nt: TGTGCCATCCGGGGGGACAGACCCTCCTACGAGCAGTACTTC
cdr3_aa: CAIRGDRPSYEQYF
clone_size: NA
d_call: NA
v_call: TRBV10-3
j_call: TRBJ2-7

cdr3_nt: TGTGCCAGCAGCCCAACTTTGCTAGCTTCATTGTCTCTATACGAGCAGTACTTC
cdr3_aa: CASSPTLLASLSLYEQYF
clone_size: many
d_call: NA
v_call: TRBV6-2/TRBV6-3
j_call: TRBJ2-7

cdr3_nt: TGTGCCAGCTCATCTTTCTGGGGAGCCACTACCTATGGCTACACCTTC
cdr3_aa: CASSSFWGATTYGYTF
clone_size: many
d_call: NA
v_call: TRBV18
j_call: TRBJ1-2